Below are 8 T cell receptor beta chains sequenced from a single sample in a study of blood T cell repertoires in COVID-19. Assay: immunoSEQ multiplex PCR; the TCRdb copy retains only in-frame clones and omits some. Of roughly 14,000 clones listed, approximately 80% are singletons. Source material: peripheral blood. Every receptor here comes from a man aged 35-49 years with active or convalescent COVID-19.

The rearrangement uses TRBV5-4 and TRBJ2-3; TRBD2 agrees at 11 bases. Germline loops: CDR1 SGHNT, CDR2 YYREEE (reference sequence). The length of the CDR3 is 15 residues. Trimming took 9 bases from V and 0 from J; bases not matched to a gene: 6. The CDR3 nucleotides are TGTGCCACCCTAGCGGGGGGCCATAGCACAGATACGCAGTATTTT. Translation gives CATLAGGHSTDTQYF. Together with reference TRBV5-4 and TRBJ2-3, the CDR3 gives the full variable domain: ETGVTQSPTHLIKTRGQQVTLRCSSQSGHNTVSWYQQALGQGPQFIFQYYREEENGRGNFPPRFSGLQFPNYSSELNVNALELDDSALYLCATLAGGHSTDTQYFGPGTRLTVL.

This chain links TRBV11-3 with TRBJ2-3, with 8 nucleotides matching TRBD2. The ends lost 4 bases at V and 5 bases at J; junction bases unmatched: 5. This CDR3 contains 14 residues. CDR1 is SGHNT, CDR2 YENEEA, per germline. The CDR3 region has the DNA TGTGCCAGCAGCTACACTAGCGGCCAAGATACGCAGTATTTT. Translating it yields CASSYTSGQDTQYF.

The gene calls are TRBV6-5 and TRBJ1-4; D gene unclear. The CDR3 is 14 amino acids. Deletions cut 6 bases from V and 4 bases from J, with 12 bases between. Germline V gene lookup returns CDR1 MNHEY and CDR2 SVGAGI. The CDR3 nucleotides read TGTGCCAGCAGCAGCGTGGGTTTTAATGAAAAACTGTTTTTT. Its translation: CASSSVGFNEKLFF.

This clone has just a few counts. V gene TRBV11-2 combines with J gene TRBJ2-7; D perhaps matches TRBD2 (5 bases). The V gene's germline CDR1 is SGHAT and CDR2 FQNNGV. Trimming left V 5 bases short and J 0 bases short, with 8 bases between. The CDR3 consists of 13 residues. CDR3 nucleotides: TGTGCCAGCAGCCCCGGGAACTCCTACGAGCAGTACTTC. This sequence encodes CASSPGNSYEQYF.

CDR3 region: CASSVGLADQETQYF. Written as DNA, the CDR3 is TGTGCCAGCAGCGTAGGACTAGCGGACCAAGAGACCCAGTACTTC. This chain joins TRBV9 and TRBJ2-5; 9 bases fit TRBD2. CDR1 and CDR2 from the germline V gene are SGDLS and YYNGEE. V shed 0 bases and J 0 bases; nucleotides not matched to a gene: 0. The CDR3 extends over 15 amino acids.

This rearrangement joins TRBV6-5 to TRBJ1-2; possibly TRBD1 for D (5 bases). The CDR3 has 13 amino acids. V was trimmed by 5 bases and J by 6 bases, leaving 13 bases between them. The V gene's germline CDR1 is MNHEY and CDR2 SVGAGI. DNA of the CDR3: TGTGCCAGCAGTCCACGTTGGGGGGATGGCTACACCTTC. Residues: CASSPRWGDGYTF.

The V and J genes are TRBV11-3 and TRBJ1-1, with D possibly TRBD1 on 5 matching bases. This CDR3 has 14 amino acids. CDR1 and CDR2 from the germline V gene are SGHNT and YENEEA. Trimming removed 1 base from V and 5 bases from J, with 11 bases in between. In DNA, the CDR3 is TGTGCCAGCAGCTTAGTTAGGGGAGGGACTGAAGCTTTCTTT. Its translation: CASSLVRGGTEAFF. The whole variable domain, remainder taken from reference TRBV11-3 and TRBJ1-1, is EAGVVQSPRYKIIEKKQPVAFWCNPISGHNTLYWYLQNLGQGPELLIRYENEEAVDDSQLPKDRFSAERLKGVDSTLKIQPAELGDSAVYLCASSLVRGGTEAFFGQGTRLTVV.

V usage is TRBV2 and J usage is TRBJ2-2; 13 bases map to TRBD2. The V gene's germline CDR1 is SNHLY and CDR2 FYNNEI. CDR3 length: 19 amino acids. V gave up 6 bases and J gave up 0 bases; unmatched junction bases: 10. CDR3 sequence: CASRSLTGLAGTNTGELFF. The CDR3, as DNA: TGTGCCAGCAGGAGCCTAACGGGACTAGCGGGAACGAACACCGGGGAGCTGTTTTTT.